Presented here are 28 T cell receptor beta chains from one specimen sequenced in a study of OX40 agonist ivuxolimab in advanced cancers. Sequenced by immunoSEQ multiplex PCR; TCRdb stores in-frame clones only, minus some. Here the sample spans around 80,000 clones, about nine tenths being singletons. The sample was CD4+ or CD8+ T cells sorted from blood, taken in a trial of the OX40 agonist ivuxolimab. The source of these receptors is an adult with an advanced solid tumor such as melanoma, head and neck, liver or kidney cancer.

In its sample, this clone was seen once. Written as DNA, the CDR3 is TGTGCCAGCAGTGAAGGTAGACACCCCAATGAGCAGTTCTTC. It codes for CASSEGRHPNEQFF. The chain recombines TRBV6-4 with TRBJ2-1; D not resolved. V was clipped by 3 bases and J by 6 bases, with 12 bases between them. This CDR3 region has 14 residues. Looked up from germline, CDR1 is MRHNA and CDR2 is SNTAGT.

The chain combines TRBV9 with TRBJ1-4; no firm D call. V lost 0 bases, J lost 3 bases, and 9 bases lay in between. Germline CDR1 SGDLS, CDR2 YYNGEE. This CDR3 region has 15 residues. CDR3 DNA sequence: TGTGCCAGCAGCGTAGATGAAGGCGCTAATGAAAAACTGTTTTTT. This codes for CASSVDEGANEKLFF. The full variable domain, rest sourced from reference TRBV9 and TRBJ1-4, is DSGVTQTPKHLITATGQRVTLRCSPRSGDLSVYWYQQSLDQGLQFLIQYYNGEERAKGNILERFSAQQFPDLHSELNLSSLELGDSALYFCASSVDEGANEKLFFGSGTQLSVL.

The V and J genes are TRBV9 and TRBJ2-5; 9 bases line up with TRBD1. Unmatched junction bases numbered 2, after V lost 4 bases and J lost 4 bases. CDR1 is SGDLS, CDR2 YYNGEE, per germline. The CDR3 contains 13 residues. CDR3 sequence (DNA): TGTGCCAGCAGCCAGGACAGGGGAGAGACCCAGTACTTC. Translation gives CASSQDRGETQYF. Full variable domain (rest looked up from reference TRBV9 and TRBJ2-5): DSGVTQTPKHLITATGQRVTLRCSPRSGDLSVYWYQQSLDQGLQFLIQYYNGEERAKGNILERFSAQQFPDLHSELNLSSLELGDSALYFCASSQDRGETQYFGPGTRLLVL.

The chain links TRBV28 to TRBJ2-5; D possibly corresponds to TRBD1 (6 bases). The CDR3 totals 16 residues. CDR1 and CDR2 from the germline V gene are MDHEN and SYDVKM. Trimming pared 6 bases from V and 4 bases from J, leaving 21 bases between. The CDR3 DNA sequence: TGTGCCAGCAGCTCCCACCGCAAAGGGGGTAGAGAGACCCAGTACTTC. Encoded protein: CASSSHRKGGRETQYF.

The chain carries TRBV7-6 and TRBJ2-3; D may be TRBD1 (6 bases). Germline assignment: CDR1 SGHVS and CDR2 FNYEAQ. V lost 5 bases, J lost 7 bases, and 10 bases lay in between. CDR3 length: 12 amino acids. This CDR3 reads CASSETGNTQYF. CDR3 in DNA: TGTGCCAGCAGCGAAACAGGGAATACGCAGTATTTT.

The J gene is TRBJ1-6, the V gene TRBV9; 7 bases align to TRBD1. The ends lost 3 bases at V and 3 bases at J; junction bases unmatched: 3. CDR3 size: 15 residues. Germline V lookup: CDR1 SGDLS, CDR2 YYNGEE. CDR3 region: CASSGRDSYNSPLHF. The CDR3 DNA is TGTGCCAGCAGCGGCCGGGACAGCTATAATTCACCCCTCCACTTT.

CDR3 region: CASSITGGSGQPQHF. The CDR3 region has the DNA TGTGCCAGTAGTATAACAGGGGGCTCGGGTCAGCCCCAGCATTTT. The chain is built from TRBV19 and TRBJ1-5; TRBD1 agrees at 9 bases. The J segment lost 6 bases and the V segment lost 2 bases, leaving 5 bases of the junction unmatched. Per the germline V gene, CDR1 is LNHDA and CDR2 is SQIVND (reference sequence). The CDR3 is made up of 15 amino acids.

The chain has TRBV28 and TRBJ2-5; 7 positions match TRBD2. Germline V lookup: CDR1 MDHEN, CDR2 SYDVKM. V trimming: 3 bases; J trimming: 3 bases; junction bases outside the gene matches: 13. The CDR3 loop spans 17 amino acids. The CDR3 DNA follows: TGTGCCAGCAGTTTGGGGGGGTCTGGTTTAATGAAAGAGACCCAGTACTTC. It specifies CASSLGGSGLMKETQYF.

There are a few counts of this clone. J is TRBJ2-1 and V is TRBV7-8; D is possibly TRBD1 or TRBD2 (6 bases each). The CDR3 length is 13 residues. V was cut by 8 bases and J by 3 bases, with 11 bases left in between. CDR1 is SGHVS and CDR2 is FQNEAQ in the germline V gene. DNA of the CDR3: TGTGCCAGCGACAGGAGGGACTACAATGAGCAGTTCTTC. Its protein product is CASDRRDYNEQFF.

The V gene is TRBV9, the J gene TRBJ1-1; TRBD1 might be the D (6 bases). The CDR3 covers 15 residues. CDR1 and CDR2 from the germline V gene are SGDLS and YYNGEE. The V and J ends lost 0 bases and 11 bases respectively, with 20 bases between them. Written as DNA, the CDR3 is TGTGCCAGCAGCGTAGGGGTGACAGCGGGACAAAGGGCTTTCTTT. It yields the protein CASSVGVTAGQRAFF.

This chain uses TRBV20-1 with TRBJ2-3; D is undetermined. CDR1 and CDR2 (germline): DFQATT, SNEGSKA (reference sequence). The CDR3 extends over 11 amino acids. In nucleotides, the CDR3 is TGCTCTCGGCCAGCTACAGATACGCAGTATTTT. This encodes CSRPATDTQYF.

The V call is TRBV7-2, the J call TRBJ1-1; 9 bases map to TRBD1. The trim removed 6 bases at V and 6 bases at J, leaving 5 bases unmatched. From germline, CDR1 is SGHTA and CDR2 FQGNSA. This CDR3 is 13 amino acids long. CDR3 in DNA: TGTGCCAGCAGACTGGACAGGGGCGCTGAAGCTTTCTTT. Translation gives CASRLDRGAEAFF. The variable domain in full, with the rest retrieved from reference TRBV7-2 and TRBJ1-1, is GAGVSQSPSNKVTEKGKDVELRCDPISGHTALYWYRQSLGQGLEFLIYFQGNSAPDKSGLPSDRFSAERTGGSVSTLTIQRTQQEDSAVYLCASRLDRGAEAFFGQGTRLTVV.

This sequence joins TRBV27 and TRBJ1-2, with 8 bases matching TRBD1. This CDR3 spans 13 amino acids. Trimming cost V 6 bases and J 8 bases; bases outside gene matches: 8. CDR1 and CDR2 from the germline V gene are MNHEY and SMNVEV (reference sequence). The CDR3 here is CASSSSPGGGYTF. The DNA of the CDR3 is TGTGCCAGCAGCTCCTCTCCAGGGGGCGGCTACACCTTC.

V gene TRBV11-2 combines with J gene TRBJ2-2; D not resolved. The CDR3 sequence is 15 residues long. The germline CDR1 and CDR2 sequences are SGHAT and FQNNGV. V lost 5 bases and J lost 1, with 11 bases in between. The CDR3 is CASSRKLLNTGELFF. The CDR3 coding sequence is TGTGCCAGCAGCAGAAAGCTTCTGAACACCGGGGAGCTGTTTTTT. Full variable domain (rest looked up from reference TRBV11-2 and TRBJ2-2): EAGVAQSPRYKIIEKRQSVAFWCNPISGHATLYWYQQILGQGPKLLIQFQNNGVVDDSQLPKDRFSAERLKGVDSTLKIQPAKLEDSAVYLCASSRKLLNTGELFFGEGSRLTVL.

The V and J genes are TRBV2 and TRBJ1-4; TRBD1 aligns across 8 bases. From germline, CDR1 is SNHLY and CDR2 FYNNEI. J gave up 7 bases and V 6 bases, and 13 bases lay outside the gene matches. This CDR3 comprises 16 residues. For the CDR3, the DNA is TGTGCCAGCAGGAAAAACCAGGGGGCAAGGGGTGAAAAACTGTTTTTT. As protein: CASRKNQGARGEKLFF.

Concerning this clone itself: Mismatch with germline at one junction end may stem from a read error. This sample also contains other DNA sequences that code for the same CDR3. The chain is built from TRBV7-2 and TRBJ1-2; tentatively, D is TRBD1 (5 bases). Germline values: CDR1 SGHTA, CDR2 FQGNSA. The CDR3 length is 14 residues. The CDR3 DNA reads TGCGCCAGCAGCTCTACGACAGCTAATTATGGCTACACCTTC. It specifies CASSSTTANYGYTF.

The chain combines TRBV19 with TRBJ2-1; D is uncertain. Trimming cost V 5 bases and J 6 bases, with 17 bases left between them. There are 15 residues in the CDR3. Germline CDR1 and CDR2: LNHDA and SQIVND (reference sequence). This CDR3 is CASSSRTDSANEQFF. In DNA, the CDR3 is TGTGCCAGTAGTTCCCGTACCGACTCGGCCAATGAGCAGTTCTTC.

The V and J genes are TRBV19 and TRBJ1-2; 7 nucleotides match TRBD1. Per germline, CDR1 LNHDA and CDR2 SQIVND (reference sequence). With V trimmed by 5 bases and J by 4 bases, 7 bases remained unmatched. The CDR3 runs 14 residues. The CDR3 region is CASSPGQLVYGYTF. In DNA form, the CDR3 reads TGTGCCAGTAGTCCGGGACAGTTGGTCTATGGCTACACCTTC.

The CDR3 nucleotides read TGCGCCAGCAGCTTGGGAGTTCTAGCGGGGGACGCTCAAGAGACCCAGTACTTC. Translation: CASSLGVLAGDAQETQYF. V gene TRBV5-1 combines with J gene TRBJ2-5, with TRBD2 matching over 10 bases. The J segment lost 2 bases and the V segment lost 0 bases, leaving 10 bases of the junction unmatched. The germline V gene encodes CDR1 SGHRS and CDR2 YFSETQ. This CDR3 is 18 amino acids long.

CDR3 protein: CASSVGTGSTEAFF. CDR3 sequence (DNA): TGTGCCAGCAGCGTCGGGACAGGGTCGACTGAAGCTTTCTTT. The chain links TRBV9 to TRBJ1-1; 9 bases align to TRBD1. Germline trimming cut 2 bases from V and 5 bases from J; bases unmatched to any gene: 4. CDR3 length: 14 amino acids. Looked up from germline, CDR1 is SGDLS and CDR2 is YYNGEE.

The rearrangement links TRBV9 to TRBJ2-3; 10 bases align to TRBD2. The V and J ends lost 4 bases and 4 bases, in that order; junction bases with no gene match: 24. Germline CDR1 and CDR2: SGDLS and YYNGEE. This CDR3 contains 21 residues. As DNA, the CDR3 is TGTGCCAGCAGCCCCGGACGACGGGGACTAGCGAAAAACCTCAGGGCAGATACGCAGTATTTT. This codes for CASSPGRRGLAKNLRADTQYF.

This chain links TRBV7-3 with TRBJ1-1; weak D call: TRBD1 (5 bases). With 5 bases removed from V and 1 base from J, the gap between germline ends came to 8 bases. The CDR3 is 13 amino acids. CDR1 SGHTA and CDR2 FQGTGA come from the germline V gene. For the CDR3, the DNA is TGTGCCAGCAGCGCAGGGTCGAACACTGAAGCTTTCTTT. As protein: CASSAGSNTEAFF.

CDR3: CASSHTNTEAFF. The CDR3 nucleotides read TGTGCCAGTAGTCACACGAACACTGAAGCTTTCTTT. V and J are TRBV19 and TRBJ1-1; no clear D gene. Looked up from germline, CDR1 is LNHDA and CDR2 is SQIVND (reference sequence). Trimming cost V 5 bases and J 1 base, with 5 bases left between them. The CDR3 has 12 residues.

The rearrangement joins TRBV2 to TRBJ1-2, with 7 positions matching TRBD1. V lost 8 bases and J lost 4; bases outside the gene matches: 13. The CDR3 contains 15 residues. CDR1 is SNHLY, CDR2 FYNNEI, per germline. CDR3: CASCKGTDDLYGYTF. CDR3 in DNA: TGTGCCAGCTGCAAAGGGACAGACGATCTCTATGGCTACACCTTC.

The chain has TRBV5-4 and TRBJ2-3; 7 bases are a match to TRBD1. Germline V lookup: CDR1 SGHNT, CDR2 YYREEE (reference sequence). V gave up 5 bases and J gave up 5 bases; unmatched junction bases: 11. The CDR3 is 15 amino acids. Here the CDR3 reads CASSLDTGVQDTQYF. The CDR3 DNA follows: TGTGCCAGCAGTTTAGATACAGGGGTCCAAGATACGCAGTATTTT.

This chain uses TRBV7-2 with TRBJ2-3; 14 nucleotides agree with TRBD2. In germline, CDR1 is SGHTA, CDR2 FQGNSA. The V gene end was trimmed by 6 bases and the J gene end by 5 bases; junction bases not matched to a gene: 7. This CDR3 has 16 residues. The CDR3 region has the DNA TGTGCCAGCAGAGCAGCCGGGACTAGCGGGAGAGATACGCAGTATTTT. Translating it yields CASRAAGTSGRDTQYF.

V and J are TRBV4-2 and TRBJ1-6; 7 nucleotides agree with TRBD1. Looked up from germline, CDR1 is LGHNA and CDR2 is YNFKEQ. The CDR3 totals 15 residues. Germline trimming cut 4 bases from V and 7 bases from J; bases unmatched to any gene: 7. The CDR3 coding sequence is TGTGCCAGCAGCCTTCACGACAGGGAAAATTCACCCCTCCACTTT. Translating it yields CASSLHDRENSPLHF.

This clone was seen a few times. The chain carries TRBV6-5 and TRBJ1-2; D remains ambiguous. This CDR3 contains 15 residues. Germline assignment: CDR1 MNHEY and CDR2 SVGAGI. The V and J ends lost 4 bases and 2 bases respectively, with 14 bases between them. The CDR3 loop is CASSSGRWGNYGYTF. CDR3 nucleotide sequence: TGTGCCAGCAGTTCCGGGCGGTGGGGAAACTATGGCTACACCTTC.